The 24 T cell receptor beta chains below were found in one sample sequenced in a study of blood T cell repertoires in COVID-19. The table came from immunoSEQ multiplex PCR; TCRdb's copy has only in-frame clones and leaves some out. The sample shows nearly 110,000 clones, 89% of them seen only once. The sample taken for sequencing was peripheral blood. The receptor source for this set is a man aged 35-49 years with active or convalescent COVID-19.

J is TRBJ1-3 and V is TRBV6-5, with 7 positions matching TRBD1. J gave up 4 bases and V 6 bases, and 9 bases lay outside the gene matches. The germline V gene has CDR1 MNHEY and CDR2 SVGAGI. CDR3 length: 15 residues. The CDR3 loop is CASSSTGILGNTIYF. The CDR3 DNA is TGTGCCAGCAGCTCGACAGGGATTTTAGGAAACACCATATATTTT.

V and J are TRBV27 and TRBJ1-5, with a tentative D call TRBD1 (6 bases). The germline V gene has CDR1 MNHEY and CDR2 SMNVEV (reference sequence). This CDR3 contains 14 residues. Trimming took 6 bases from V and 5 from J, leaving 14 bases between them. CDR3 DNA: TGTGCCAGCAGACTCGTAGGGGGGGATCAGCCCCAGCATTTT. Translated: CASRLVGGDQPQHF.

The chain is built from TRBV4-1 and TRBJ1-2, with TRBD1 matching over 9 bases. Germline CDR1 is MGHRA and CDR2 is YSYEKL. This CDR3 region has 15 residues. Trimming took 4 bases from V and 6 from J; bases not matched to a gene: 9. The CDR3 here is CASSLRGWDRDGYTF. Written as DNA, the CDR3 is TGCGCCAGCAGCCTGAGAGGGTGGGACAGGGATGGCTACACCTTC.

The chain uses TRBV28 and TRBJ1-1; D unresolved. V gave up 6 bases and J gave up 2 bases, with 4 bases separating them. CDR1 and CDR2 from the germline V gene are MDHEN and SYDVKM. The CDR3 is 11 amino acids. CDR3 in DNA: TGTGCCAGCAGACTTAACACTGAAGCTTTCTTT. It is translated as CASRLNTEAFF.

V is TRBV19 and J is TRBJ2-3; 9 bases align to TRBD2. Per germline, CDR1 LNHDA and CDR2 SQIVND (reference sequence). J gave up 4 bases and V 6 bases, and 8 bases lay outside the gene matches. The CDR3 covers 15 residues. The CDR3 DNA sequence: TGTGCCAGTAGAGTGACTAGCGGTGGCCCAGATACGCAGTATTTT. Amino acid sequence: CASRVTSGGPDTQYF.

This chain joins TRBV7-2 and TRBJ1-6, with D hard to call. The CDR3 is made up of 15 amino acids. Looked up from germline, CDR1 is SGHTA and CDR2 is FQGNSA. Trimming left V 5 bases short and J 2 bases short, with 10 bases between. This CDR3 reads CASSNLATYNSPLHF. The CDR3 bases are TGTGCCAGCAGCAATCTCGCGACCTATAATTCACCCCTCCACTTT.

This CDR3 is CASSPSGQGLGRYTF. CDR3 in DNA: TGTGCCAGCTCACCCTCGGGACAGGGTCTTGGTCGCTACACCTTC. The chain combines TRBV18 with TRBJ1-2, with 9 nucleotides matching TRBD1. The CDR3 contains 15 residues. The germline V gene has CDR1 KGHSH and CDR2 LQKENI. V shed 3 bases and J 9 bases; nucleotides not matched to a gene: 11.

The rearrangement uses TRBV7-9 and TRBJ2-1, with 14 bases matching TRBD2. This CDR3 comprises 16 residues. Per germline, CDR1 SEHNR and CDR2 FQNEAQ (reference sequence). The ends lost 5 bases at V and 7 bases at J; junction bases unmatched: 7. The CDR3 DNA is TGTGCCAGCAGCCCGCAAGGACTAGCGGGAGGAAATGAGCAGTTCTTC. Amino acids: CASSPQGLAGGNEQFF.

The chain links TRBV15 to TRBJ2-2, with a weak D call TRBD2 (5 bases). This CDR3 has 14 residues. Looked up from germline, CDR1 is LNHNV and CDR2 is YYDKDF (reference sequence). The ends were cut back, 1 base at V and 7 bases at J, with 10 bases in the middle. CDR3 sequence reads: CATSRATTIGELFF. As DNA, the CDR3 is TGTGCCACCAGCAGAGCGACTACGATCGGGGAGCTGTTTTTT.

This clone has ten or more counts. The gene calls are TRBV10-3 and TRBJ2-7; D is ambiguous. The V end lost 3 bases, the J end lost 5 bases, and 8 bases lay between the germline ends. This CDR3 contains 12 residues. Germline V lookup: CDR1 ENHRY, CDR2 SYGVKD. CDR3 coding DNA: TGTGCCATCAGTGATGGCCCAGACGAGCAGTACTTC. Encoded protein: CAISDGPDEQYF.

V is TRBV6-5 and J is TRBJ2-7, with 11 bases identical to TRBD1. The length of the CDR3 is 15 residues. Trimming at V came to 6 bases and at J to 4 bases, leaving 8 bases not matched to a gene. Germline lookup yields CDR1 MNHEY and CDR2 SVGAGI. The CDR3 DNA reads TGTGCCAGCAGCTACCGGGGACAGGGGGAGTACGAGCAGTACTTC. It encodes CASSYRGQGEYEQYF.

This rearrangement joins TRBV9 to TRBJ2-7; TRBD1 agrees at 8 bases. The CDR3 extends over 15 amino acids. V lost 3 bases to trimming and J lost 2 bases; unmatched junction nucleotides: 7. Germline CDR1 and CDR2: SGDLS and YYNGEE. CDR3 protein: CASSALEGQAYEQYF. CDR3 nucleotide sequence: TGTGCCAGCAGCGCCCTTGAGGGACAGGCCTACGAGCAGTACTTC.

V is TRBV5-1 and J is TRBJ2-1; maybe TRBD2 (5 bases). The CDR3 is made up of 14 amino acids. V lost 0 bases and J 7 bases, leaving 11 bases between the germline ends. Per the germline V gene, CDR1 is SGHRS and CDR2 is YFSETQ. The DNA of the CDR3 is TGCGCCAGCAGCTTGGCGGCTAGCACGAATGAGCAGTTCTTC. This translates into CASSLAASTNEQFF.

The chain couples TRBV7-6 to TRBJ2-1; D perhaps matches TRBD2 (6 bases). CDR3 size: 14 residues. In germline, CDR1 is SGHVS, CDR2 FNYEAQ. Deletions cut 3 bases from V and 7 bases from J, with 13 bases between. CDR3 sequence reads: CASSFESGTNEQFF. CDR3 DNA: TGTGCCAGCAGCTTTGAATCCGGGACTAATGAGCAGTTCTTC. Variable domain in full (rest from reference TRBV7-6 and TRBJ2-1): GAGVSQSPRYKVTKRGQDVALRCDPISGHVSLYWYRQALGQGPEFLTYFNYEAQQDKSGLPNDRFSAERPEGSISTLTIQRTEQRDSAMYRCASSFESGTNEQFFGPGTRLTVL.

The V gene is TRBV28, the J gene TRBJ1-5; D is unresolved. This CDR3 is 12 amino acids long. Looked up from germline, CDR1 is MDHEN and CDR2 is SYDVKM. Deletions cut 2 bases from V and 6 bases from J, with 5 bases between. The CDR3 spells CASSLRGQPQHF. CDR3 in DNA: TGTGCCAGCAGTTTACGAGGTCAGCCCCAGCATTTT.

Regarding this clone: Other DNA sequences in the sample encode the same CDR3. The chain employs TRBV19 and TRBJ1-5; D might be TRBD1 (5 bases). CDR3 length: 15 amino acids. CDR1 LNHDA and CDR2 SQIVND come from the germline V gene (reference sequence). V lost 4 bases and J 1 base, leaving 11 bases between the germline ends. The CDR3 is CASSTTGGSNQPQHF. The CDR3 DNA reads as TGTGCCAGTAGTACGACGGGGGGAAGCAATCAGCCCCAGCATTTT.

This clone has only one observation. The chain employs TRBV6-2 or TRBV6-3 and TRBJ2-1; TRBD2 agrees at 11 bases. Trimming at V came to 5 bases and at J to 10 bases, leaving 16 bases not matched to a gene. The CDR3 has 17 residues. Germline CDR1 MNHEY, CDR2 SVGEGT. CDR3 coding DNA: TGTGCCAGCAGTAAATTACGGACTAGCGGGCTTTATGTCGAGCAGTTCTTC. Encoded protein: CASSKLRTSGLYVEQFF.

The chain links TRBV7-3 to TRBJ1-2; TRBD1 agrees at 7 bases. Germline CDR1 and CDR2: SGHTA and FQGTGA. V lost 4 bases and J lost 3; bases outside the gene matches: 5. The length of the CDR3 is 14 residues. The CDR3 nucleotides are TGTGCCAGCAGCTCCACCGGGACAGACTATGGCTACACCTTC. Translating gives CASSSTGTDYGYTF.

The chain carries TRBV6-2 or TRBV6-3 and TRBJ1-5; D ambiguous. The CDR3 is made up of 15 amino acids. Germline assignment: CDR1 MNHEY and CDR2 SVGEGT. V lost 4 bases and J lost 4, with 14 bases in between. Written as DNA, the CDR3 is TGTGCCAGCAGTTTAAGAGGGTCTTATAATCAGCCCCAGCATTTT. This sequence encodes CASSLRGSYNQPQHF.

The V and J genes are TRBV11-2 and TRBJ1-6; TRBD1 agrees at 10 bases. The germline V gene has CDR1 SGHAT and CDR2 FQNNGV. The J segment lost 0 bases and the V segment lost 2 bases, leaving 7 bases of the junction unmatched. The CDR3 consists of 19 residues. CDR3 loop: CASSLRGTGESSYNSPLHF. CDR3 coding DNA: TGTGCCAGCAGCTTACGTGGGACAGGGGAAAGCTCCTATAATTCACCCCTCCACTTT. The variable domain in full, with the rest retrieved from reference TRBV11-2 and TRBJ1-6, is EAGVAQSPRYKIIEKRQSVAFWCNPISGHATLYWYQQILGQGPKLLIQFQNNGVVDDSQLPKDRFSAERLKGVDSTLKIQPAKLEDSAVYLCASSLRGTGESSYNSPLHFGNGTRLTVT.

The chain carries TRBV19 and TRBJ1-3; 8 bases fit TRBD1. This CDR3 has 15 residues. Germline CDR1 is LNHDA and CDR2 is SQIVND (reference sequence). The ends lost 3 bases at V and 0 bases at J; junction bases unmatched: 1. The CDR3 reads CASSITGGSGNTIYF. The DNA of the CDR3 is TGTGCCAGTAGTATTACAGGGGGCTCTGGAAACACCATATATTTT.

The CDR3 loop is CASSGGIREETQYF. The CDR3 nucleotides read TGTGCCAGCAGTGGCGGGATCCGGGAAGAGACCCAGTACTTC. The genes are TRBV28 and TRBJ2-5; D may be TRBD2 (6 bases). In germline, CDR1 is MDHEN, CDR2 SYDVKM. Between the trimmed V and J ends, which lost 5 bases and 3 bases, there was a span of 13 bases. The CDR3 has 14 residues.

This chain uses TRBV28 with TRBJ1-2, with a weak D call TRBD1 (5 bases). The CDR3 covers 12 residues. In germline, CDR1 is MDHEN, CDR2 SYDVKM. The ends were cut back, 2 bases at V and 8 bases at J, with 9 bases in the middle. For the CDR3, the DNA is TGTGCCAGCAGTTTAGCAGGGAAAGGCTACACCTTC. Its translation: CASSLAGKGYTF.

The V call is TRBV6-5, the J call TRBJ1-1, with D possibly being TRBD1 (5 bases). This CDR3 has 16 amino acids. Germline V gene lookup returns CDR1 MNHEY and CDR2 SVGAGI. The V gene lost 0 bases and the J gene lost 7 bases, with 18 bases spanning the gap. The CDR3 here is CASSYSLRGVMVEAFF. DNA for the CDR3: TGTGCCAGCAGTTACTCACTTCGGGGGGTGATGGTTGAAGCTTTCTTT.